The clone carrying this TCR beta chain occurred many times. Its antigen is unidentified. Germline lookup yields CDR1 SEHNR and CDR2 FQNEAQ (reference sequence). CDR3 size: 14 residues. The ends lost 5 bases at V and 5 bases at J; junction bases unmatched: 6. This entry is derived from a study of T cell repertoires in cytomegalovirus infection. Study-level information: Public TCR beta signatures were indicative of both CMV infection and a matching HLA type. Study-level points and caveats: Dominant in the ex vivo response were TCR beta clonotypes restricted by HLA-C and specific for CMV.

MiXCR was run by TCRdb on the reads, yielding one entry per CDR3 protein. The table has 80,000 or so distinct CDR3 sequences, about 24% seen once. The receptor was isolated from a human donor in good health (CMV status not recorded). Some clones in this sample may be carry-over from other donors' samples. The V and J genes are TRBV7-9 and TRBJ2-5, with TRBD2 matching over 9 bases. The source was CD8+ T cells from cultured PBMCs, collected from culture after CMV antigen stimulation. CDR3 sequence reads: CASSEAGGLETQYF. CDR3 nucleotide sequence: TGTGCCAGCAGCGAAGCGGGGGGCTTGGAGACCCAGTACTTC.